The present T cell receptor (beta chain) was sequenced within a study of beta chain features in type 1 diabetes. Study results and limitations: In every one of the four CD4+ subsets, TCRB CDR3s were moderately but significantly shorter in Type 1 diabetes patients. The naive, central memory and Treg TCRB repertoires showed an apparent similarity that was greater among patients than among healthy donors.

Using CD45RO/CCR7/CD25/CD127/CD95/CD27, CD4+ naive, central memory, regulatory and stem cell-like memory cells were sorted. Reverse transcription of all isolated RNA meant that expressed TCRB transcripts were sequenced. The protocol was immunoSEQ multiplex PCR, while the TCRdb copy is restricted to in-frame clones and leaves out a portion. The table shows under 300,000 clones, with about a fifth occurring only once. This clone has a handful of counts. Its antigen is still unknown. Germline V gives CDR1 PRHDT, CDR2 FYEKMQ (reference sequence). This CDR3 region has 14 residues. Trimming took off 3 bases at V and 5 bases at J, with 12 bases between the two ends.

J is TRBJ2-3 and V is TRBV13; D possibly corresponds to TRBD1 (6 bases). The source is a woman aged 35 to 49 with type 1 diabetes. The sequenced sample was naive CD4+ T cells from blood. The CDR3 DNA follows: TGTGCCAGCAGCTTTACAGGGATGGAAGATACGCAGTATTTT. Translation: CASSFTGMEDTQYF.